The clone carrying this T cell receptor (beta chain) was seen a handful of times. Its target is unknown. The data were taken from a study of beta chain features in type 1 diabetes. The sequenced template was cDNA made from the entire isolated RNA. An average roughly 3.6 million reads came from naive, central memory and regulatory T cell samples. Assay used: immunoSEQ multiplex PCR; TCRdb lists only in-frame clones, some missing. The table includes more than 300,000 clones, more than 12% detected once. Study-level results: More deletions and fewer insertions at VDJ junctions were found in patients with type 1 diabetes.

The germline CDR1 and CDR2 sequences are SGHTA and FQGNSA. The V end was cut by 0 bases, the J end by 0 bases, with 17 bases between. This CDR3 is 18 amino acids long. Every single donor gave one heparinised blood draw, and these averaged around 110 mL. The sequenced material came from naive CD4+ T cells from blood. The sequence was obtained from a woman aged 18 to 35 in good health. The chain recombines TRBV7-2 with TRBJ1-2, with D maybe TRBD1 (5 bases). The CDR3 bases are TGTGCCAGCAGCTTAGCGCCGGTCGACAGCTACACTAACTATGGCTACACCTTC. Translated: CASSLAPVDSYTNYGYTF.